The TCR beta chain described here comes from a study of T cell responses to AZD1222 COVID-19 vaccine. Study outcomes and limitations: Donors were largely white British and mainly female; clonal diversity was possibly underestimated.

With respect to this clone: Its antigen is currently unknown.

CDR3 size: 14 residues. Germline-derived CDR1 and CDR2 are MDHEN and SYDVKM. The V segment lost 5 bases and the J segment 6 bases; nucleotides outside the gene matches: 5. Repertoires were generated with immunoSEQ multiplex PCR, while TCRdb's copy carries only in-frame clones and drops some. The sample has about 110,000 clones, roughly 90% seen once. The receptor was derived from an adult in good health. Source: peripheral blood, taken on day 0 of AZD1222 vaccination. The V gene is TRBV28, the J gene TRBJ1-2; TRBD1 aligns across 11 bases. CDR3 nucleotides: TGTGCCAGCAGTCGCTCGGGACAGGGGGATGGCTACACCTTC. It specifies CASSRSGQGDGYTF.